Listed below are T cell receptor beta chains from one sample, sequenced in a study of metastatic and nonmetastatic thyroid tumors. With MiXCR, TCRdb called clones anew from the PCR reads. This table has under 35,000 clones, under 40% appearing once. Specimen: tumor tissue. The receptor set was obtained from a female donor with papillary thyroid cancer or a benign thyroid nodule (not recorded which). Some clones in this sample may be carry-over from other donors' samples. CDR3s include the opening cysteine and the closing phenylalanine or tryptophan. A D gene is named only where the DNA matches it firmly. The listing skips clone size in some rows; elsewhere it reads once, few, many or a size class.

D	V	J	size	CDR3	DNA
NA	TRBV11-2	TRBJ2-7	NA	CASSLVASGYEQYF	TGTGCCAGCAGCTTAGTGGCCTCCGGCTACGAGCAGTACTTC
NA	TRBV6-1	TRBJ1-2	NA	CATAGGGGVYTF	TGTGCCACCGCCGGTGGGGGGGGCGTCTACACCTTC
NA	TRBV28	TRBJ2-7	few	CASKVTISLNEQYF	TGTGCCAGCAAGGTTACTATCTCCTTAAACGAGCAGTACTTC
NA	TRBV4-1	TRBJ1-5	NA	CASSQESDSNQPQHF	TGCGCCAGCAGCCAAGAATCCGATAGCAATCAGCCCCAGCATTTT
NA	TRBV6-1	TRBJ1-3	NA	CASTGTAAGNTIYF	TGTGCCAGCACGGGCACAGCGGCTGGAAACACCATATATTTT
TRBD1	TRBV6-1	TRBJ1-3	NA	CASSQGGQGIGTIYF	TGTGCCAGCAGCCAAGGGGGACAGGGGATAGGCACCATATATTTT
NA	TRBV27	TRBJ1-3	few	CASSFVVGGTIYF	TGTGCCAGCAGTTTTGTGGTCGGGGGCACCATATATTTT
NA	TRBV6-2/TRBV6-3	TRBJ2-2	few	CASTRQQDPRTGELFF	TGTGCCAGCACCCGACAACAGGACCCGAGGACCGGGGAGCTGTTTTTT
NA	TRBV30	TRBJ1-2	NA	CAWSAHPTTERYGYTF	TGTGCCTGGAGTGCCCACCCAACGACGGAGCGGTATGGCTACACCTTC
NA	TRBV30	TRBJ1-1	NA	CAWIKQGPWTEAFF	TGTGCCTGGATTAAACAGGGTCCCTGGACTGAAGCTTTCTTT
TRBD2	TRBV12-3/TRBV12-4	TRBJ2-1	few	CASSPTGGLNEQFF	TGTGCCAGCAGTCCGACGGGAGGTCTCAATGAGCAGTTCTTC
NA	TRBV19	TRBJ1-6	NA	CASSILRTASSYNSPLHF	TGTGCCAGTAGTATTCTTCGGACCGCAAGCTCCTATAATTCACCCCTCCACTTT
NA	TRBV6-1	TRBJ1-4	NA	CASSEAREGLFF	TGTGCCAGCAGTGAAGCGCGGGAGGGACTGTTTTTT
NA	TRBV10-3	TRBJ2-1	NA	CAITPGEAASYNEQFF	TGTGCCATCACTCCCGGAGAAGCGGCCTCCTACAATGAGCAGTTCTTC